A selection of T cell receptor beta chains follows, all from one sample in a study of OX40 agonist ivuxolimab in advanced cancers. Clones were read by immunoSEQ multiplex PCR, and TCRdb kept only the in-frame ones, dropping some. The sample yields about 64,000 clones, about 80% seen once. The specimen comprised CD4+ or CD8+ T cells sorted from blood, sampled in a trial of the OX40 agonist ivuxolimab. The receptor source for this set is an adult with an advanced solid tumor such as melanoma, head and neck, liver or kidney cancer. The CDR3 runs from the conserved cysteine through the conserved F or W. A D gene is named only where the DNA matches it firmly. The size entry is marked missing in some rows and otherwise reads once, few, many or a size class.

>.|TRBJ2-3|TRBV11-2|.
CASSSRVLDTQYF
TGTGCCAGCAGCTCCCGGGTCCTGGATACGCAGTATTTT
>TRBD2|TRBJ2-1|TRBV19|.
CASRTSGSRTYNEQFF
TGTGCCAGTAGGACTAGCGGGAGTCGTACCTACAATGAGCAGTTCTTC
>.|TRBJ2-6|TRBV4-1|.
CASSQDRQANSGANVLTF
TGCGCCAGCAGCCAAGATCGTCAGGCCAACTCTGGGGCCAACGTCCTGACTTTC
>TRBD1|TRBJ2-7|TRBV5-8|.
CASSNEPDRGKQYF
TGTGCCAGCAGTAACGAACCGGACAGGGGAAAGCAGTACTTC
>.|TRBJ1-5|TRBV12-1|.
CASSFYGTGDNQPQHF
TGTGCCAGCAGCTTTTACGGGACAGGGGACAATCAGCCCCAGCATTTT
>.|TRBJ2-7|TRBV7-2|once
CASSLVFEDEQYF
TGTGCCAGCAGCTTAGTCTTCGAGGACGAGCAGTACTTC
>.|TRBJ1-6|TRBV19|.
CASSIRTVNSPLHF
TGTGCCAGTAGTATCCGGACGGTTAATTCACCCCTCCACTTT
>TRBD1|TRBJ1-1|TRBV9|.
CASSVGRMGTGVNTEAFF
TGTGCCAGCAGCGTAGGGAGGATGGGGACAGGGGTGAACACTGAAGCTTTCTTT
>TRBD1|TRBJ2-5|TRBV7-8|.
CASSLATRGRGETQYF
TGTGCCAGCAGCTTAGCGACCAGGGGGCGAGGGGAGACCCAGTACTTC
>TRBD2|TRBJ2-5|TRBV7-9|few
CASSASGRATETQYF
TGTGCCAGCAGCGCTAGCGGGAGGGCCACTGAGACCCAGTACTTC
>TRBD2|TRBJ2-7|TRBV5-5|.
CASMGGYEQYF
TGTGCCAGCATGGGGGGGTACGAGCAGTACTTC
>.|TRBJ2-7|TRBV5-1|.
CASSLEKGRTYEQYF
TGCGCCAGCAGCTTGGAAAAGGGGCGAACCTACGAGCAGTACTTC
>.|TRBJ2-2|TRBV9|.
CASTEFGNTGELFF
TGTGCCAGCACGGAGTTCGGGAACACCGGGGAGCTGTTTTTT
>TRBD1|TRBJ2-3|TRBV7-9|.
CASSLGGQGASDTQYF
TGTGCCAGCAGCTTAGGAGGACAGGGGGCATCAGATACGCAGTATTTT
>TRBD1|TRBJ1-5|TRBV5-1|.
CASSPSGQGLGSNQPQHF
TGCGCCAGCAGTCCGTCGGGACAGGGTCTTGGGAGCAATCAGCCCCAGCATTTT
>.|TRBJ2-7|TRBV10-3|.
CAISGGRGVYEQYF
TGTGCCATCTCGGGCGGCAGGGGGGTTTACGAGCAGTACTTC
>.|TRBJ2-7|TRBV7-2|.
CASSLDGGRYEQYF
TGTGCCAGCAGCTTAGACGGGGGACGCTACGAGCAGTACTTC
>.|TRBJ2-5|TRBV4-3|.
CASSPGAEGSTAQYF
TGCGCCAGCAGCCCAGGGGCAGAGGGATCTACGGCCCAGTACTTC
>.|TRBJ1-3|TRBV19|.
CASSPTRAGNTIYF
TGTGCCAGTTCACCGACCAGGGCCGGAAACACCATATATTTT
>.|TRBJ2-2|TRBV4-1|few
CASSRRSRWGELFF
TGCGCCAGCAGCCGCCGATCAAGGTGGGGGGAGCTGTTTTTT
>.|TRBJ2-1|TRBV19|.
CASSIEEGVGEQFF
TGTGCCAGTAGTATAGAGGAAGGCGTAGGAGAGCAGTTCTTC
>TRBD2|TRBJ2-3|TRBV7-2|.
CASILTSGGTDTQYF
TGTGCCAGCATCCTCACTAGCGGGGGCACAGATACGCAGTATTTT
>.|TRBJ1-1|TRBV7-2|.
CASSSTASNTEAFF
TGTGCCAGCAGCTCGACCGCCTCCAACACTGAAGCTTTCTTT
>TRBD1|TRBJ1-2|TRBV6-1|.
CASSVGQGVGYGYTF
TGTGCCAGCAGTGTGGGACAGGGGGTAGGCTATGGCTACACCTTC
>.|TRBJ1-4|TRBV18|.
CASSPDNEKLFF
TGTGCCAGCTCACCCGATAATGAAAAACTGTTTTTT
>.|TRBJ1-3|TRBV6-5|.
CASGDHSGNTIYF
TGTGCCAGCGGAGATCACTCTGGAAACACCATATATTTT
>.|TRBJ1-6|TRBV30|.
CAWSVTMGAASPLHF
TGTGCCTGGAGTGTAACGATGGGGGCGGCTTCACCCCTCCACTTT
>TRBD1|TRBJ2-5|TRBV5-1|.
CASSSPEGAGETQYF
TGCGCCAGCAGCTCCCCAGAGGGGGCAGGGGAGACCCAGTACTTC
>.|TRBJ2-1|TRBV2|few
CASSDSFRYNEQFF
TGTGCCAGCAGTGATTCTTTTAGGTACAATGAGCAGTTCTTC
>.|TRBJ1-1|TRBV5-1|.
CASSPREIGMNTEAFF
TGCGCCAGCAGCCCTAGGGAAATTGGCATGAACACTGAAGCTTTCTTT
>.|TRBJ2-7|TRBV27|.
CASSPLASTYEQYF
TGTGCCAGCAGCCCCTTGGCTTCTACCTACGAGCAGTACTTC
>.|TRBJ2-2|TRBV21-1|.
CASSKGPGDTGELFF
TGTGCCAGCAGCAAAGGTCCGGGAGACACCGGGGAGCTGTTTTTT
>.|TRBJ2-3|TRBV18|.
CASSPSTDTQYF
TGTGCCAGCTCACCATCCACAGATACGCAGTATTTT
>TRBD2|TRBJ2-1|TRBV9|.
CASSLLAGGYNEQFF
TGTGCCAGCAGCTTACTAGCGGGGGGCTACAATGAGCAGTTCTTC
>TRBD2|TRBJ2-7|TRBV30|.
CARSGLAGMSYEQYF
TGTGCCCGGAGCGGACTAGCGGGAATGTCCTACGAGCAGTACTTC